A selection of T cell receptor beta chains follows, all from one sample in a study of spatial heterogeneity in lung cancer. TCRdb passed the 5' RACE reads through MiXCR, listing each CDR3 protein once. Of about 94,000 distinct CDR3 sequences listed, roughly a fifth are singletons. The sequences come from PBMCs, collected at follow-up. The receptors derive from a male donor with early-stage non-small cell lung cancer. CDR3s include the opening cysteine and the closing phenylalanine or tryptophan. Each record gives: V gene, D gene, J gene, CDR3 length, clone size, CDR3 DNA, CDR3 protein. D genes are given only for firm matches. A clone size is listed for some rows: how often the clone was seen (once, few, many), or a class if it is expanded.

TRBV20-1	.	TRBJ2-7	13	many	TGCAGTGCTACAATACAGGGTATCCTCGAGCAGTACTTC	CSATIQGILEQYF
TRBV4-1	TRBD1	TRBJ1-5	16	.	TGCGCCAGCAGCCCCGGACAGGGGGCCTTCAATCAGCCCCAGCATTTT	CASSPGQGAFNQPQHF
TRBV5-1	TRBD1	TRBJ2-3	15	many	TGCGCCAGCAGTATCGGACAGGGCCCAACAGATACGCAGTATTTT	CASSIGQGPTDTQYF
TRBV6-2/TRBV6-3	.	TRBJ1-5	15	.	TGTGCCTCTCAAATGAATTCAGGAACCAATCAGCCCCAGCATTTT	CASQMNSGTNQPQHF
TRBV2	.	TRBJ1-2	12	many	TGTGCCAGCAGTGACAGGGCCTATGGCTACACCTTC	CASSDRAYGYTF
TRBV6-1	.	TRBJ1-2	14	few	TGTGCCAGCAGTGAGATAGAACAGGTGAAAAGCTACACCTTC	CASSEIEQVKSYTF
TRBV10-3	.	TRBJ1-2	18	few	TGTGCCATCAGTGAGTCTCACGGGGACATGCTCTCTAACTATGGCTACACCTTC	CAISESHGDMLSNYGYTF
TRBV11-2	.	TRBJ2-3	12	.	TGTGCCAGCAGCTTAGGCTGGGTAACGCAGTATTTT	CASSLGWVTQYF
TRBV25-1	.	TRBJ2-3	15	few	TGTGCCAGCAGTGAAGGGAATAGGTGGGCAGATACGCAGTATTTT	CASSEGNRWADTQYF
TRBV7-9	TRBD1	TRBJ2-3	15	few	TGTGCCAGCAGCGCCGGGACAGGGGGTATAAATACGCAGTATTTT	CASSAGTGGINTQYF
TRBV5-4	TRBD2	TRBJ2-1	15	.	TGTGCCAGCAGCCATACGACTAGCGGGGAAAATGAGCAGTTCTTC	CASSHTTSGENEQFF
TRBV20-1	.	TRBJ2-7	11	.	TGCAGTGCGGGAAAAGGGCGGGAGCAGTACTTC	CSAGKGREQYF
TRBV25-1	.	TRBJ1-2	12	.	TGTGCCAGCAGTGATCAACAGGGAAGCTACACCTTC	CASSDQQGSYTF
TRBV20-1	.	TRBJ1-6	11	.	TGCAGTGCATCGACCCTGGCATCCCTCCACTTT	CSASTLASLHF